This T cell receptor (beta chain) was identified in a study of blood T cells in healthy people across ages. Study conclusions and caveats: Naive CD4+ cell counts and diversity both ran higher in long-lived than in aged donors.

V lost 3 bases and J lost 5; bases outside the gene matches: 12. Germline V gives CDR1 DFQATT, CDR2 SNEGSKA (reference sequence). The CDR3 is 15 amino acids. Turning to this clonotype: Its antigen is still unknown.

Using a J-beta primer mix together with a sample-barcoded 5' primer, a second PCR was run for roughly 6 to 12 cycles. TCRdb itself ran the 5' RACE reads through MiXCR, one entry per CDR3 protein. The sample lists about 780,000 distinct CDR3 sequences; roughly 60% were seen once. The chain couples TRBV20-1 to TRBJ2-7, with 8 bases identical to TRBD1. Sequences were obtained from blood. The clonotype was recovered from a man under 40 in good health. The CDR3 sequence: CSASTERTGRHEQYF. The CDR3 DNA reads as TGCAGTGCTAGTACAGAGCGGACAGGGAGGCACGAGCAGTACTTC.